This T cell receptor (beta chain) was sequenced in a study of cytomegalovirus exposure and HLA in healthy donors. It was with 60 Vbeta and 13 Jbeta primers that the PCR ran. Here immunoSEQ multiplex PCR was the method, and the copy in TCRdb shows in-frame clones only, minus some. The table includes about 160,000 clones, 75% to 90% detected once. Trimming cost V 4 bases and J 3 bases, with 6 bases left between them. This CDR3 region has 12 residues. Germline CDR1 MNHEY, CDR2 SMNVEV (reference sequence). With respect to this clone: The antigen is unknown.

Study-level points and caveats: What was likely a sequencing artifact was a cluster of highly shared sequence variants. Investigators reported around 150 TCR beta chains as tied to cytomegalovirus.

The J gene is TRBJ1-1, the V gene TRBV27; D gene uncertain. The origin of this receptor is a man aged 25-40 years in good health and CMV-seronegative. What was sequenced was PBMCs. The CDR3 reads CASSSGDTEAFF. The CDR3 DNA is TGTGCCAGCAGTTCGGGAGACACTGAAGCTTTCTTT.